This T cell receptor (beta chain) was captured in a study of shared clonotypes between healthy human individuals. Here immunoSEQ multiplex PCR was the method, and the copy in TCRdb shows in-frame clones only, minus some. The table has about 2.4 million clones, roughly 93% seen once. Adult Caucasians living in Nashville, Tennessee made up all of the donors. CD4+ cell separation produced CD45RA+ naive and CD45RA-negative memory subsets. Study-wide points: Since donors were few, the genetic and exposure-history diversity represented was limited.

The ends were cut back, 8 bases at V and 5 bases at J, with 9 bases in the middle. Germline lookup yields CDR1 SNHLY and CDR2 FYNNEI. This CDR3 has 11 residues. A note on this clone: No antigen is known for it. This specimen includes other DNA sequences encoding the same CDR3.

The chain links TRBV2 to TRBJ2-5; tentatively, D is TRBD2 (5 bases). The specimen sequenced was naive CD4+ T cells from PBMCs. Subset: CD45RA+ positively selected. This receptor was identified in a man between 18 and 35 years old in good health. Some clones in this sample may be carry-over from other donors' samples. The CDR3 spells CASGGGETQYF. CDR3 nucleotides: TGTGCCAGCGGAGGTGGGGAGACCCAGTACTTC.